This entry is about one TCR beta chain. Its antigen is still unknown. This record belongs to a study of regulatory T cells in long-lasting Graves disease. Time point: persistent/refractory GD, antithyroid drugs over 5 years with positive TRAb. The TCR library used RNA extracted from PBMCs. Sequencing libraries for TCR beta were prepared with iRepertoire HTBI primers and Arm-PCR of CDR3 regions. TCRdb redid the calling of the multiplex PCR reads with MiXCR, one entry per CDR3 protein. The sample carries some 370,000 distinct CDR3 sequences, roughly 20% recorded once. The study's findings and limits: Those with persistent disease had in common more public clonotypes (about 2,500) than new patients (roughly 1,000).

CDR3 length: 16 residues. CDR1 SQVTM and CDR2 ANQGSEA come from the germline V gene. The ends were cut back, 7 bases at V and 3 bases at J, with 23 bases in the middle. The sequenced sample was peripheral blood mononuclear cells (PBMCs), obtained when the disease was refractory, from a patient treated with antithyroid drugs. The clonotype originates from a woman aged 40 to 49 with Graves disease. The rearrangement joins TRBV29-1 to TRBJ2-3; D possibly corresponds to TRBD2 (7 bases). The CDR3 coding sequence is TGCAGCGCCCCTAGGGGGGGGGGAGGGAGAACAGATACGCAGTATTTT. Translating it yields CSAPRGGGGRTDTQYF.